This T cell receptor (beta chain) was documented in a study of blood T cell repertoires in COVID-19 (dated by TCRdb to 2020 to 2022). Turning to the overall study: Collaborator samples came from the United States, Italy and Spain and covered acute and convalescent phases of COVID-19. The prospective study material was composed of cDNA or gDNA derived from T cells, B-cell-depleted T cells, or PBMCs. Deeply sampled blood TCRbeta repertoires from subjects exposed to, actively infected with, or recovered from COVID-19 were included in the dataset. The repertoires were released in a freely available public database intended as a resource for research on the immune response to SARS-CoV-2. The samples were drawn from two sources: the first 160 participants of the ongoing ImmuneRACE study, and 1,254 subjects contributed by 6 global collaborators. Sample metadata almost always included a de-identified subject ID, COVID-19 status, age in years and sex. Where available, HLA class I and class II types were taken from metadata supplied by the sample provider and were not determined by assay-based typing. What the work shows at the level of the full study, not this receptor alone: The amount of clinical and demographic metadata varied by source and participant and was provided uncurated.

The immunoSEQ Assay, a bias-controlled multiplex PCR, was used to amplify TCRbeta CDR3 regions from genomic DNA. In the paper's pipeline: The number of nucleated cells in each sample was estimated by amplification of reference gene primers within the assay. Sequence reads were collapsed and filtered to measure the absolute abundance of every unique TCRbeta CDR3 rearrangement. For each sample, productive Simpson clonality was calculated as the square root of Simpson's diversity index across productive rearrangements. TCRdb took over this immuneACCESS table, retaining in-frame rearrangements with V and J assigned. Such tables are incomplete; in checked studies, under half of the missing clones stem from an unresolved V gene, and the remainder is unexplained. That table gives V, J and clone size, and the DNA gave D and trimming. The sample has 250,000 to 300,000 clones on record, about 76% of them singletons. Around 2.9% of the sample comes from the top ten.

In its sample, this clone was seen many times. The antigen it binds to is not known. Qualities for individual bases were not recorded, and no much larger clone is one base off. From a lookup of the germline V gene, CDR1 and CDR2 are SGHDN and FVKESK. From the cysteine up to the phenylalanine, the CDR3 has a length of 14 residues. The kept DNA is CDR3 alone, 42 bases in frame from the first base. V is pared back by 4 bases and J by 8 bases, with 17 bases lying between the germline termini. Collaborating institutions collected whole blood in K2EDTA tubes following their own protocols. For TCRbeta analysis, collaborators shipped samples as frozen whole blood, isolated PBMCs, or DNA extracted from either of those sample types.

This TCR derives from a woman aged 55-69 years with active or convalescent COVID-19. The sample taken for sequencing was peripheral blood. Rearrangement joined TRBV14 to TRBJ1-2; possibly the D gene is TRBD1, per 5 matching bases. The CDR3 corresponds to CASSPLGGAGGYTF. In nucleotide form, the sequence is TGTGCCAGCAGCCCTCTTGGGGGAGCGGGCGGCTACACCTTC. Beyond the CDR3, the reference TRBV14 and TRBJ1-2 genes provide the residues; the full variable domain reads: EAGVTQFPSHSVIEKGQTVTLRCDPISGHDNLYWYRRVMGKEIKFLLHFVKESKQDESGMPNNRFLAERTGGTYSTLKVQPAELEDSGVYFCASSPLGGAGGYTFGSGTRLTVV.